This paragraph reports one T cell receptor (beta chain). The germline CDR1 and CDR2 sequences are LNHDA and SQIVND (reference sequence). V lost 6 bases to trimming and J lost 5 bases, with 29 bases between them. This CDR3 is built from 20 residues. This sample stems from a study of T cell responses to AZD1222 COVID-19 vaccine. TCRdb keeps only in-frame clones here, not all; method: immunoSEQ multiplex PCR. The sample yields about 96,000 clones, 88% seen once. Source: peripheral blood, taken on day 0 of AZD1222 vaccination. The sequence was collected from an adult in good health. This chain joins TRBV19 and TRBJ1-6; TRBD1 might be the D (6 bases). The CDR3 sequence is CASRTGGAERNYGHNSPLHF. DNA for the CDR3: TGTGCCAGTAGGACTGGGGGGGCGGAAAGGAACTACGGCCATAATTCACCCCTCCACTTT.